This T cell receptor beta chain was profiled in a study of shared clonotypes between healthy human individuals. Naivety among CD8 cells was defined by CD45RO negativity and positive CCR7 selection, thereby excluding terminally differentiated effector memory CD45RA+ cells. Only in-frame clones appear in the TCRdb table, and some are missing; sequencing was by immunoSEQ multiplex PCR. The profile shows over 750,000 clones, about 97% of them singletons. The sequence came from a man under 40 in good health. The sequencing sample was made of naive CD8+ T cells sorted from blood.

The CDR3 bases are TGTGCCATCGCGGCGGGATACGAGCAGTACTTC. It translates to CAIAAGYEQYF. V gene TRBV10-3 combines with J gene TRBJ2-7, with D possibly being TRBD2 (6 bases). The CDR3 extends over 11 amino acids. The germline V gene encodes CDR1 ENHRY and CDR2 SYGVKD. The V and J ends lost 8 bases and 4 bases respectively, with 9 bases between them.